This T cell receptor (beta chain) is from a study of T cell repertoires in cytomegalovirus infection. Study-wide background: An indication of both CMV infection and matching HLA type came from public TCR beta signatures. Findings of the study overall: Of the TCR beta families, the public ones yielded a cumulative frequency that identified carriers of CMV plus the relevant HLA.

TCRdb processed the reads anew with MiXCR; each CDR3 protein has one entry. The table records some 900,000 distinct CDR3 sequences, over 25% of them present only once. Deletions cut 8 bases from V and 3 bases from J, with 20 bases between. Germline V CDR1 and CDR2: MNHNS, SASEGT. This CDR3 has 16 amino acids. Turning to this clonotype: Its matching antigen is unknown.

The chain joins TRBV6-1 to TRBJ1-5; TRBD1 is a possible D gene (6 bases). This TCR came from a human donor in good health (CMV status not recorded). Some clones in this sample may be carry-over from other donors' samples. Source: cultured CD8+ T cells from PBMCs, taken from culture after CMV antigen stimulation. In DNA form, the CDR3 reads TGTGCCAGCTCTCATTGGGGGCAGGGAGACAATCAGCCCCAGCATTTT. Protein sequence: CASSHWGQGDNQPQHF.